The 26 T cell receptor beta chains presented below share a single source sample, sequenced in a study of beta chain features in type 1 diabetes. The sequenced template was cDNA made from the entire isolated RNA. Profiled with immunoSEQ multiplex PCR; TCRdb holds only in-frame clones, not every one. This sample has around 250,000 clones, with over 12% found just once. Sequences were obtained from naive CD4+ T cells from blood. The receptors shown here come from a woman in her 40s in good health.

This clone was counted a few times. The chain combines TRBV9 with TRBJ2-3; 13 bases align to TRBD2. The length of the CDR3 is 19 residues. After removal of 4 bases from V and 0 bases from J, the junction contained 11 bases not matched to a gene. CDR1 is SGDLS and CDR2 is YYNGEE in the germline V gene. Written as DNA, the CDR3 is TGTGCCAGCAGCCTCCTGGGACTAGCGGGGACACGTAGCACAGATACGCAGTATTTT. Protein: CASSLLGLAGTRSTDTQYF. The variable domain in full, with the rest retrieved from reference TRBV9 and TRBJ2-3, is DSGVTQTPKHLITATGQRVTLRCSPRSGDLSVYWYQQSLDQGLQFLIQYYNGEERAKGNILERFSAQQFPDLHSELNLSSLELGDSALYFCASSLLGLAGTRSTDTQYFGPGTRLTVL.

This sequence joins TRBV25-1 and TRBJ2-5; possibly TRBD1 for D (6 bases). Germline V gene lookup returns CDR1 MGHDK and CDR2 SYGVNS. The CDR3 has 16 amino acids. The V end lost 2 bases, the J end lost 2 bases, and 15 bases lay between the germline ends. The CDR3, as DNA: TGTGCCAGCAGTGAAGTGGGGGCCCGCGGTCAAGAGACCCAGTACTTC. Its translation: CASSEVGARGQETQYF.

This clone was counted only a few times. The chain carries TRBV27 and TRBJ2-1, with 8 positions matching TRBD1. Germline trimming cut 0 bases from V and 7 bases from J; bases unmatched to any gene: 14. This CDR3 spans 18 amino acids. Looked up from germline, CDR1 is MNHEY and CDR2 is SMNVEV (reference sequence). CDR3 in DNA: TGTGCCAGCAGTTTATCGCTCCTCAGGGGGCGCGGTGGAAATGAGCAGTTCTTC. As protein: CASSLSLLRGRGGNEQFF.

The chain is built from TRBV4-3 and TRBJ2-2; TRBD2 matches 8 bases. The length of the CDR3 is 16 residues. V lost 3 bases and J lost 4; bases outside the gene matches: 7. The germline gives CDR1 LGHNA, CDR2 YSLEER. Here the CDR3 reads CASSHPGGRGTGELFF. The CDR3 bases are TGCGCCAGCAGCCACCCGGGGGGGCGCGGCACCGGGGAGCTGTTTTTT.

This clone was observed a few times. J is TRBJ2-7 and V is TRBV7-9, with 9 bases that match TRBD1. With 4 bases clipped from V and 6 bases from J, the junction kept 1 base outside the gene matches. Germline V lookup: CDR1 SEHNR, CDR2 FQNEAQ (reference sequence). CDR3 length equals 12 residues. The CDR3: CASSWTGVEQYF. The CDR3 DNA is TGTGCCAGCAGCTGGACAGGGGTCGAGCAGTACTTC.

This clone occurred a few times. The J gene is TRBJ2-2, the V gene TRBV5-4; D gene uncertain. CDR3 size: 15 residues. V lost 4 bases and J lost 4, with 14 bases in between. Germline V gene lookup returns CDR1 SGHNT and CDR2 YYREEE (reference sequence). This CDR3 is CASSVRTFGTGELFF. For the CDR3, the DNA is TGTGCCAGCAGCGTGCGAACTTTCGGCACCGGGGAGCTGTTTTTT.

This chain uses TRBV5-1 with TRBJ2-5; 8 nucleotides align to TRBD2. Trimming took 1 base from V and 5 from J; bases not matched to a gene: 10. CDR3 length equals 16 residues. Germline V gene data show CDR1 as SGHRS and CDR2 as YFSETQ. The CDR3 DNA is TGCGCCAGCAGCTTGCACCAGCGGGGGTATCGGGAGACCCAGTACTTC. Amino acids: CASSLHQRGYRETQYF.

The rearrangement joins TRBV4-3 to TRBJ1-6, with 10 nucleotides matching TRBD1. Losses at the gene ends were 4 bases for V and 6 bases for J; bases not matched to a gene: 3. The CDR3 runs 15 residues. Germline V gene data show CDR1 as LGHNA and CDR2 as YSLEER. In DNA, the CDR3 is TGCGCCAGCAGCCTAAGGACAGGGGGTAATTCACCCCTCCACTTT. It specifies CASSLRTGGNSPLHF.

The rearrangement joins TRBV2 to TRBJ2-3, with 8 bases lining up with TRBD1. The CDR3 is 15 residues long. Germline V CDR1 and CDR2: SNHLY, FYNNEI. With 5 bases clipped from V and 0 bases from J, the junction kept 4 bases outside the gene matches. The CDR3 here is CASSRTGTSTDTQYF. CDR3 DNA: TGTGCCAGCAGTAGGACAGGGACTAGCACAGATACGCAGTATTTT.

This chain uses TRBV2 with TRBJ2-3; 7 bases fit TRBD2. Losses at the gene ends were 5 bases for V and 5 bases for J; bases not matched to a gene: 10. In germline, CDR1 is SNHLY, CDR2 FYNNEI. The CDR3 has 15 amino acids. CDR3 nucleotide sequence: TGTGCCAGCAGTACCGGTGGACTAGGGGTAGATACGCAGTATTTT. Protein: CASSTGGLGVDTQYF.

J is TRBJ1-2 and V is TRBV2; 12 bases map to TRBD1. The junction had 10 bases not matched to a gene; V was cut back by 4 bases and J by 4 bases. This CDR3 spans 17 amino acids. Germline V lookup: CDR1 SNHLY, CDR2 FYNNEI. The CDR3 protein is CASSAMGQGAVGYGYTF. CDR3 in DNA: TGTGCCAGCAGTGCAATGGGACAGGGGGCTGTAGGCTATGGCTACACCTTC.

This chain connects TRBV5-4 to TRBJ2-7, with D possibly being TRBD2 (5 bases). The CDR3 loop spans 18 amino acids. With 0 bases removed from V and 4 bases from J, the gap between germline ends came to 23 bases. CDR1 is SGHNT and CDR2 is YYREEE in the germline V gene (reference sequence). This CDR3 reads CASSLAGGDYYWGYEQYF. The CDR3, as DNA: TGTGCCAGCAGCTTGGCCGGTGGAGACTACTATTGGGGTTACGAGCAGTACTTC.

This clone was recorded a few times. The chain carries TRBV6-1 and TRBJ2-1; TRBD1 matches at 11 bases. This CDR3 is built from 17 residues. The V and J ends lost 4 bases and 7 bases, in that order; junction bases with no gene match: 12. Germline V CDR1 and CDR2: MNHNS, SASEGT. CDR3 DNA: TGTGCCAGCAGTGTTCCAGGGGGACAGGGGGTTAGGAATGAGCAGTTCTTC. It codes for CASSVPGGQGVRNEQFF.

The rearrangement links TRBV10-3 to TRBJ1-1; D is ambiguous. With 7 bases removed from V and 1 base from J, the gap between germline ends came to 10 bases. The germline gives CDR1 ENHRY, CDR2 SYGVKD. This CDR3 contains 13 residues. The CDR3 nucleotides read TGTGCCATCACCCCACGGGAGAACACTGAAGCTTTCTTT. This codes for CAITPRENTEAFF.

This clone was counted a few times. The chain employs TRBV11-2 and TRBJ2-3, with 7 positions matching TRBD2. This CDR3 is 14 amino acids long. The germline V gene encodes CDR1 SGHAT and CDR2 FQNNGV. Trimming at V came to 5 bases and at J to 3 bases, leaving 5 bases not matched to a gene. The CDR3 DNA follows: TGTGCCAGCAGCCCGGGAGGTGGGACAGATACGCAGTATTTT. Encoded protein: CASSPGGGTDTQYF.

This chain joins TRBV6-5 and TRBJ2-7; 7 nucleotides align to TRBD1. Germline CDR1 and CDR2: MNHEY and SVGAGI. The CDR3 is 13 amino acids. The J segment lost 6 bases and the V segment lost 5 bases, leaving 7 bases of the junction unmatched. CDR3 sequence reads: CASSRTGSGEQYF. The DNA of the CDR3 is TGTGCCAGCAGTCGGACAGGCTCCGGCGAGCAGTACTTC.

CDR3 bases: TGTGCCAGCAGCTCACAGGGTTTCTACGAGCAGTACTTC. It translates to CASSSQGFYEQYF. The chain is built from TRBV7-2 and TRBJ2-7; possible D gene TRBD1, 6 bases. This CDR3 region has 13 residues. Looked up from germline, CDR1 is SGHTA and CDR2 is FQGNSA. Trimming took off 4 bases at V and 3 bases at J, with 10 bases between the two ends.

This clone was seen more than once but under ten times. This same CDR3 is encoded by further DNA sequences in the sample. The chain carries TRBV5-4 and TRBJ2-3; 12 bases are shared with TRBD2. The germline V gene encodes CDR1 SGHNT and CDR2 YYREEE (reference sequence). The CDR3 loop spans 17 amino acids. The ends lost 2 bases at V and 0 bases at J; junction bases unmatched: 4. The CDR3 coding sequence is TGTGCCAGCAGCTTTCGACTAGCGGGGGCTAGCACAGATACGCAGTATTTT. Translating it yields CASSFRLAGASTDTQYF.

The J gene is TRBJ1-2, the V gene TRBV19; possibly TRBD1 for D (6 bases). Germline CDR1 is LNHDA and CDR2 is SQIVND (reference sequence). With 4 bases removed from V and 4 bases from J, the gap between germline ends came to 16 bases. This CDR3 is built from 15 residues. CDR3 in amino acids: CASSNAGGAVYGYTF. In nucleotides, the CDR3 is TGTGCCAGTAGTAACGCTGGGGGCGCGGTCTATGGCTACACCTTC.

This sequence joins TRBV11-2 and TRBJ2-7; D is uncertain. The CDR3 loop spans 14 amino acids. Germline V gene lookup returns CDR1 SGHAT and CDR2 FQNNGV. The V gene lost 5 bases and the J gene lost 0 bases, with 11 bases spanning the gap. The CDR3 nucleotides read TGTGCCAGCAGCCGAGAATGGAGCTCCTACGAGCAGTACTTC. It translates to CASSREWSSYEQYF.

This clone occurred a few times. The chain has TRBV6-1 and TRBJ2-5; 7 bases match TRBD2. The J segment lost 1 base and the V segment lost 9 bases, leaving 5 bases of the junction unmatched. The CDR3 loop spans 13 amino acids. Germline V lookup: CDR1 MNHNS, CDR2 SASEGT. CDR3 loop: CASFGGIQETQYF. The CDR3 DNA reads TGTGCCAGTTTCGGGGGGATCCAAGAGACCCAGTACTTC.

This clone was seen a few times. This chain connects TRBV5-8 to TRBJ2-1; 8 nucleotides agree with TRBD2. J gave up 8 bases and V 10 bases, and 14 bases lay outside the gene matches. Germline CDR1 and CDR2: SGHTS and YDEGEE. This CDR3 is built from 14 residues. The CDR3 protein is CASRGGGTRHEQFF. In DNA form, the CDR3 reads TGTGCCTCCCGGGGCGGGGGGACCCGGCATGAGCAGTTCTTC.

Only a few counts were recorded for this clone. V is TRBV5-1 and J is TRBJ2-1; D possibly corresponds to TRBD1 (6 bases). V shed 4 bases and J shed 6 bases, with 14 bases lying between them. Germline CDR1 SGHRS, CDR2 YFSETQ. The CDR3 loop spans 14 amino acids. The DNA for the CDR3 is TGCGCCAGCAGCCCCCCAGGGGAGTCCAATGAGCAGTTCTTC. It is translated as CASSPPGESNEQFF.

The rearrangement links TRBV9 to TRBJ2-5; D possibly corresponds to TRBD1 (7 bases). V was trimmed by 2 bases and J by 2 bases, leaving 13 bases between them. From germline, CDR1 is SGDLS and CDR2 YYNGEE. The CDR3 covers 15 residues. The CDR3 loop reads CASSVRGVKQETQYF. CDR3 nucleotides: TGTGCCAGCAGCGTCAGGGGGGTTAAACAAGAGACCCAGTACTTC. Full variable domain (rest looked up from reference TRBV9 and TRBJ2-5): DSGVTQTPKHLITATGQRVTLRCSPRSGDLSVYWYQQSLDQGLQFLIQYYNGEERAKGNILERFSAQQFPDLHSELNLSSLELGDSALYFCASSVRGVKQETQYFGPGTRLLVL.

This sequence joins TRBV5-4 and TRBJ2-5; no firm D call. The CDR3 is made up of 15 amino acids. Germline CDR1 reads SGHNT; CDR2 reads YYREEE (reference sequence). The V gene lost 0 bases and the J gene lost 5 bases, with 14 bases spanning the gap. The CDR3 sequence is CASSLGPIPRETQYF. The DNA for the CDR3 is TGTGCCAGCAGCTTGGGCCCCATACCGCGCGAGACCCAGTACTTC.

This clone was seen only a few times. The V call is TRBV25-1, the J call TRBJ1-2; 7 bases agree with TRBD1. Germline V gene lookup returns CDR1 MGHDK and CDR2 SYGVNS. With 4 bases clipped from V and 2 bases from J, the junction kept 10 bases outside the gene matches. This CDR3 contains 16 residues. This chain's CDR3 is CASSGGGQVSNYGYTF. The CDR3, as DNA: TGTGCCAGCAGTGGGGGAGGACAGGTCTCAAACTATGGCTACACCTTC.